This TCR beta chain derives from a study of blood T cell repertoires in COVID-19. For the study at large: Acute-phase and convalescent COVID-19 samples originated in the United States, Italy and Spain. The cDNA or gDNA used as material had been derived from T cells, B-cell-depleted T cells, or PBMCs.

This clone was seen a few times. Authors' methods: Nucleated cell number was recorded as an estimate derived from reference gene primer amplification. Data came from immunoSEQ multiplex PCR; TCRdb stores just in-frame clones and leaves some out. For V, J and clone size, that table is used; D and trimming come from the DNA. The table lists approximately 210,000 clones, roughly 86% of them singletons. CDR1 and CDR2 from the germline V gene are PRHDT and FYEKMQ (reference sequence). The V gene end was trimmed by 4 bases and the J gene end by 0 bases; junction bases not matched to a gene: 2. This CDR3 has 14 residues.

The chain is built from TRBV13 and TRBJ2-7; 8 bases map to TRBD2. The specimen sequenced was peripheral blood. This TCR was recovered from a woman between 40 and 50 years old with acute or convalescent COVID-19. This chain's CDR3 is CASSSGGPSYEQYF. The CDR3 DNA sequence: TGTGCCAGCAGCTCGGGAGGGCCCTCCTACGAGCAGTACTTC.